The next 25 T cell receptor beta chains were all read from a single sample in a study of T cells after yellow fever vaccination. MiXCR, run by TCRdb on the 5' RACE reads, gives a single entry per CDR3 protein. The sample holds fewer than 450,000 distinct CDR3 sequences, almost 4% seen once. Sample: PBMCs, taken 5 days after the yellow fever booster vaccination. The receptors shown here come from a man between 18 and 35 years old who received the YFV17D yellow fever vaccine.

The chain has TRBV29-1 and TRBJ2-1; the D is unclear. V dropped 1 base and J dropped 5 bases, with 3 bases sitting between them. CDR3 size: 11 residues. Germline V gene lookup returns CDR1 SQVTM and CDR2 ANQGSEA. CDR3 nucleotides: TGCAGCGTTGAAGTAGACAATGAGCAGTTCTTC. Translated, it gives CSVEVDNEQFF.

This chain connects TRBV23-1 to TRBJ2-7, with 9 nucleotides matching TRBD1. TRBV23-1 is known as an ORF, though its function is uncertain. CDR3 length equals 15 residues. The trim removed 2 bases at V and 5 bases at J, leaving 7 bases unmatched. The CDR3 is CASSQRAGQGNEQYV. The CDR3 nucleotides read TGCGCCAGCAGTCAACGGGCCGGACAGGGGAACGAGCAGTACGTC.

This clonotype was seen many times. The J gene is TRBJ1-1, the V gene TRBV12-3 or TRBV12-4, with D hard to call. Trimming left V 5 bases short and J 0 bases short, with 7 bases between. This CDR3 region has 13 residues. The CDR3 sequence: CASSGRVNTEAFF. Written as DNA, the CDR3 is TGTGCCAGCAGTGGACGGGTGAACACTGAAGCTTTCTTT.

This clonotype has a handful of counts. V is TRBV6-5 and J is TRBJ2-7; 12 nucleotides align to TRBD2. The J segment lost 2 bases and the V segment lost 2 bases, leaving 1 base of the junction unmatched. The CDR3 spans 15 residues. Germline V gene data show CDR1 as MNHEY and CDR2 as SVGAGI. Written as DNA, the CDR3 is TGTGCCAGCAGTTACGCTAGCGGGGGGGCCTACGAGCAGTACTTC. Its translation is CASSYASGGAYEQYF.

The gene calls are TRBV6-1 and TRBJ1-2; possibly TRBD1 for D (5 bases). This CDR3 contains 16 residues. Germline values: CDR1 MNHNS, CDR2 SASEGT. V lost 8 bases and J lost 1, with 20 bases in between. Here the CDR3 DNA reads TGTGCCAGCTCGGCGATTGGGGGGGTGAATAACTATGGCTACACCTTC. Its translation is CASSAIGGVNNYGYTF.

The chain carries TRBV2 and TRBJ2-7, with unresolved D. The CDR3 runs 11 residues. Germline V gene lookup returns CDR1 SNHLY and CDR2 FYNNEI. V was clipped by 4 bases and J by 3 bases, with 4 bases between them. CDR3 DNA: TGTGCCAGCAGTGTTAACTACGAGCAGTACGTC. Protein product: CASSVNYEQYV.

V is TRBV5-1 and J is TRBJ2-5; 7 nucleotides line up with TRBD1. This CDR3 region has 13 residues. The V gene's germline CDR1 is SGHRS and CDR2 YFSETQ. After removal of 4 bases from V and 4 bases from J, the junction contained 4 bases not matched to a gene. The CDR3 spells CASSAYRGETQYF. For the CDR3, the DNA is TGCGCCAGCAGCGCATACAGGGGAGAGACCCAGTACTTC.

The rearrangement joins TRBV2 to TRBJ2-5; D is ambiguous. CDR3 length: 13 amino acids. V dropped 3 bases and J dropped 4 bases, with 9 bases sitting between them. Germline V lookup: CDR1 SNHLY, CDR2 FYNNEI. In nucleotides, the CDR3 is TGTGCCAGCAGTGAGGTGGAACGAGAGACCCAGTACTTC. This codes for CASSEVERETQYF.

This chain links TRBV5-4 with TRBJ2-3, with D possibly matching TRBD2 (6 bases). CDR3 size: 15 residues. The V and J ends lost 4 bases and 2 bases respectively, with 14 bases between them. Germline CDR1 and CDR2: SGHNT and YYREEE (reference sequence). The DNA of the CDR3 is TGTGCCAGCAGCCTGTGGGGGGTCTACACAGATACGCAGTATTTT. It translates to CASSLWGVYTDTQYF.

This clonotype was counted between two and nine times. The CDR3 region is CASSPPLAGGETQYF. CDR3 nucleotide sequence: TGTGCCAGCTCTCCGCCTCTAGCGGGGGGGGAGACCCAGTACTTC. The rearrangement joins TRBV6-1 to TRBJ2-5; 12 nucleotides line up with TRBD2. The CDR3 contains 15 residues. CDR1 and CDR2 from the germline V gene are MNHNS and SASEGT. The trim removed 8 bases at V and 5 bases at J, leaving 9 bases unmatched.

This chain joins TRBV6-2 or TRBV6-3 and TRBJ2-7; tentatively, D is TRBD1 (6 bases). CDR3 length: 15 residues. The germline V gene encodes CDR1 MNHEY and CDR2 SVGEGT. V shed 8 bases and J shed 5 bases, with 22 bases lying between them. The DNA of the CDR3 is TGTGCCAGCCAGCCGGTTGGGACATATAAGAACGAGCAGTACGTC. This sequence encodes CASQPVGTYKNEQYV.

This clonotype has a count of ten or more. The V and J genes are TRBV18 and TRBJ1-2, with 8 bases lining up with TRBD1. The CDR3 extends over 15 amino acids. J gave up 2 bases and V 3 bases, and 5 bases lay outside the gene matches. The germline V gene has CDR1 KGHSH and CDR2 LQKENI. The CDR3 protein is CASSPRTGTNYGYTF. The CDR3 bases are TGTGCCAGCTCACCTCGGACAGGGACAAACTATGGCTACACCTTC. Based on the CDR3 plus reference TRBV18 and TRBJ1-2, the full variable domain is NAGVMQNPRHLVRRRGQEARLRCSPMKGHSHVYWYRQLPEEGLKFMVYLQKENIIDESGMPKERFSAEFPKEGPSILRIQQVVRGDSAAYFCASSPRTGTNYGYTFGSGTRLTVV.

This chain connects TRBV20-1 to TRBJ2-5; 9 bases align to TRBD2. Per germline, CDR1 DFQATT and CDR2 SNEGSKA (reference sequence). Trimming removed 3 bases from V and 1 base from J; junction bases left unmatched: 9. The CDR3 runs to 16 residues. This CDR3 reads CSARRVLAGVQETQYF. The CDR3 DNA sequence: TGCAGTGCTAGGAGGGTGTTAGCGGGGGTCCAAGAGACCCAGTACTTC.

This clonotype was picked up a small number of times. J is TRBJ2-4 and V is TRBV4-1; the match to TRBD2 covers 10 bases. CDR1 and CDR2 from the germline V gene are MGHRA and YSYEKL. V shed 6 bases, J shed 2 bases, and the junction held 4 bases outside the gene matches. This CDR3 contains 15 residues. DNA for the CDR3: TGCGCCAGCAGACCACTAGCGGGGCCCAAAAACATTCAGTACTTC. It codes for CASRPLAGPKNIQYF.

This clonotype was seen a few times. J is TRBJ2-2 and V is TRBV15; D ambiguous. The CDR3 runs 14 residues. Germline V gives CDR1 LNHNV, CDR2 YYDKDF (reference sequence). V was pared by 1 base and J by 6 bases, with 9 bases between. CDR3 sequence reads: CATSRGVVAGELFF. CDR3 nucleotide sequence: TGTGCCACCAGCAGAGGAGTAGTAGCCGGGGAGCTGTTTTTT. Supplemented by reference TRBV15 and TRBJ2-2, the full variable domain reads DAMVIQNPRYQVTQFGKPVTLSCSQTLNHNVMYWYQQKSSQAPKLLFHYYDKDFNNEADTPDNFQSRRPNTSFCFLDIRSPGLGDTAMYLCATSRGVVAGELFFGEGSRLTVL.

A few counts support this clonotype. The chain joins TRBV5-1 to TRBJ1-2, with no clear D. CDR1 and CDR2 from the germline V gene are SGHRS and YFSETQ. Trimming removed 0 bases from V and 4 bases from J, with 13 bases in between. The CDR3 spans 15 residues. The CDR3, as DNA: TGCGCCAGCAGCTTGGCCTGGGGATCTTCCTATGGCTACACCTTC. This sequence encodes CASSLAWGSSYGYTF.

This clonotype came up a few times. The chain joins TRBV7-2 to TRBJ2-1; 10 bases are shared with TRBD2. The CDR3 runs to 14 residues. The germline V gene has CDR1 SGHTA and CDR2 FQGNSA. The V segment lost 9 bases and the J segment 5 bases; nucleotides outside the gene matches: 7. CDR3 nucleotide sequence: TGTGCCAGTAAGCGGGGGGGCCAAGACAATGAGCAGTTCTTC. As protein: CASKRGGQDNEQFF.

On this clonotype itself: The junction departs from the called germline gene at one end, perhaps through a read error. The chain uses TRBV5-1 and TRBJ2-2, with D possibly called TRBD1 or TRBD2 (5 bases each). Germline V gene data show CDR1 as SGHRS and CDR2 as YFSETQ. The CDR3 has 15 amino acids. CDR3 in DNA: TGCGCCAGGGTCCCCAGGGCTGTGCGAACACCGGGGAGCTGTTTT. Translated: CARVPRAVRTPGSCF.

This clonotype has at least ten counts. This chain links TRBV20-1 with TRBJ2-1; the D call may be TRBD1 or TRBD2 (6 bases each). The V end lost 3 bases, the J end lost 0 bases, and 18 bases lay between the germline ends. Germline V gene data show CDR1 as DFQATT and CDR2 as SNEGSKA (reference sequence). The CDR3 runs to 17 residues. The chain's CDR3 is CSASGGRDIVSYNEQFF. In nucleotides, the CDR3 is TGCAGTGCTAGCGGGGGCCGCGATATAGTCTCCTACAATGAGCAGTTCTTC.

The rearrangement uses TRBV18 and TRBJ2-1; D might be TRBD1 (5 bases). CDR1 KGHSH and CDR2 LQKENI come from the germline V gene. CDR3 length: 14 residues. Trimming stripped 5 bases from V and 4 bases from J, with 12 bases between. CDR3 region: CASSFEDSYNEQFF. The CDR3 bases are TGTGCCAGCTCATTCGAAGACAGTTACAATGAGCAGTTCTTC.

J is TRBJ2-5 and V is TRBV10-3; TRBD1 matches at 11 bases. The CDR3 loop spans 16 amino acids. V shed 4 bases, J shed 5 bases, and the junction held 9 bases outside the gene matches. The germline V gene has CDR1 ENHRY and CDR2 SYGVKD. The CDR3 bases are TGTGCCATCAGTGTGGCCGGGACAGGGGGACGGGAGACCCAGTACTTC. This sequence encodes CAISVAGTGGRETQYF.

This clonotype was counted between two and nine times. The chain links TRBV6-2 or TRBV6-3 to TRBJ2-7, with D maybe TRBD1 (5 bases). V lost 6 bases, J lost 6 bases, and 12 bases lay in between. This CDR3 is 12 amino acids long. CDR1 MNHEY and CDR2 SVGEGT come from the germline V gene. CDR3 DNA: TGTGCCAGCAGCCAGCCAGGGATCGAGCAGTACTTC. Protein: CASSQPGIEQYF.

This clonotype was detected many times. The rearrangement uses TRBV29-1 and TRBJ2-1; 10 positions agree with TRBD1. Germline V gene lookup returns CDR1 SQVTM and CDR2 ANQGSEA. J lost 6 bases, V lost 4 bases, and 6 bases had no gene match. CDR3 size: 14 residues. Here the CDR3 reads CSVARTGGGNEQFF. The CDR3 nucleotides are TGCAGCGTTGCCCGGACAGGGGGTGGCAATGAGCAGTTCTTC.

The J gene is TRBJ1-1, the V gene TRBV10-3; no clear D. The V gene lost 4 bases and the J gene lost 1 base, with 7 bases spanning the gap. CDR1 and CDR2 (germline): ENHRY, SYGVKD. The CDR3 covers 13 residues. The CDR3 loop reads CAISATENTEAFF. The CDR3 DNA reads TGTGCCATCAGTGCCACAGAGAACACTGAAGCTTTCTTT.

The J gene is TRBJ2-6, the V gene TRBV12-3 or TRBV12-4; possibly TRBD2 for D (6 bases). This CDR3 has 16 amino acids. V lost 6 bases, J lost 4 bases, and 16 bases lay in between. This CDR3 is CASSRSAGSGANVLTF. The CDR3 coding sequence is TGTGCCAGCAGCCGCTCGGCGGGGTCGGGGGCCAACGTCCTGACTTTC.